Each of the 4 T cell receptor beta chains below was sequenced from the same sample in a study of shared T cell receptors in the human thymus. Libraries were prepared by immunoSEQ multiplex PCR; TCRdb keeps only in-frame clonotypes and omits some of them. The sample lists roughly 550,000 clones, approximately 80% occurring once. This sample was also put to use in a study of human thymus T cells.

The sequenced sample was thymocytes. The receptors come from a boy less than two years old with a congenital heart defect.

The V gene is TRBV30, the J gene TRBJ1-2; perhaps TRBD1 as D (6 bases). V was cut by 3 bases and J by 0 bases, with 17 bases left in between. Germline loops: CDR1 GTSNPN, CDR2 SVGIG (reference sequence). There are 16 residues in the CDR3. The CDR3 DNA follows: TGTGCCTGGAGGCGTGGGGGGGCTCCCCCTAACTATGGCTACACCTTC. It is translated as CAWRRGGAPPNYGYTF.

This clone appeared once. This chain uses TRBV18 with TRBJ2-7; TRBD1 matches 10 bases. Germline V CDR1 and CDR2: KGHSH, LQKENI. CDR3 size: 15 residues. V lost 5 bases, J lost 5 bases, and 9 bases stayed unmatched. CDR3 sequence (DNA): TGTGCCAGCTCAGGTCCGGGACAGGGGATAAACGAGCAGTACTTC. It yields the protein CASSGPGQGINEQYF.

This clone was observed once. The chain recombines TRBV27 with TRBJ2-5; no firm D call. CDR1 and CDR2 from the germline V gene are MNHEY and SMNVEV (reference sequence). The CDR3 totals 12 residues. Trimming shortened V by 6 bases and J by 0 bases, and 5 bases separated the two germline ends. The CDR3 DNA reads TGTGCCAGCAGCCCAGACCAAGAGACCCAGTACTTC. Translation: CASSPDQETQYF.

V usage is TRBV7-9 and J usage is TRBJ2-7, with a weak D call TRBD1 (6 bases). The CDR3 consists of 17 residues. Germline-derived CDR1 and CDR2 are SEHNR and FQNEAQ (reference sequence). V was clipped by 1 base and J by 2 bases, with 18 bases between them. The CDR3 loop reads CASSLGAPGQAPYEQYF. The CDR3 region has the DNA TGTGCCAGCAGCTTAGGGGCGCCGGGACAAGCTCCCTACGAGCAGTACTTC.